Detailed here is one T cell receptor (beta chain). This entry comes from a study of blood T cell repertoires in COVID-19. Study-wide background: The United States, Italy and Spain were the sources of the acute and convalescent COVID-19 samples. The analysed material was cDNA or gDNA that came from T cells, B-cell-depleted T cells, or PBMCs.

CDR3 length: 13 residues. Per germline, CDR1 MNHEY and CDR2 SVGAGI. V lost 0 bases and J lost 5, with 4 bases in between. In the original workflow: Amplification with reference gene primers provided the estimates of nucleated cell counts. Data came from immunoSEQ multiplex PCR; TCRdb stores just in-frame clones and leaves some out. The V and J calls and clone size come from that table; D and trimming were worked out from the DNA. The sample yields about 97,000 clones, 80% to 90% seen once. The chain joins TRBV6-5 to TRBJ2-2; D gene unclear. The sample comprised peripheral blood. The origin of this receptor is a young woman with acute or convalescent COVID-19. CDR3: CASSYSSTGELFF. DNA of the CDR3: TGTGCCAGCAGTTACTCGAGTACCGGGGAGCTGTTTTTT.